Reported below is one T cell receptor beta chain. Its antigen is still unknown. Base-call qualities are not available, and no considerably larger clone is one nucleotide away. Libraries came from the immunoSEQ multiplex PCR assay. The source is immuneACCESS, and TCRdb retained only in-frame sequences with V and J called. Part of the clones is not carried over; for the studies checked, unresolved V genes explain less than half of this, and the remainder is unexplained. The sample table shows tens of thousands of clones, and 85% to 95% are seen once. More than 2% of the sample belongs to the ten largest clones. The sample originates from a study of T cell changes during pregnancy in multiple sclerosis (dated by TCRdb to 2018 to 2020). Broadly, across the study: The study looked at changes in the T cell repertoire across pregnancy in women with multiple sclerosis.

V is trimmed back by 2 bases and J by 6 bases, and the junction contains 10 bases that no gene match accounts for. Looking up the germline V gene (reference sequence) yields CDR1 SEHNR and CDR2 FQNEAQ. Measured from the cysteine to the phenylalanine, the CDR3 is 17 residues long. The sequence is cut down to CDR3 DNA, 51 bases in frame from base 1. Sequences were derived from peripheral blood, sampled in the second trimester of pregnancy. The origin of this receptor is a female donor with multiple sclerosis, enrolled in a pregnancy study. Recombination linked TRBV7-9 to TRBJ2-6, and 7 bases in between align with TRBD2. The CDR3 protein is CASSLLGRALEANVLTF. The DNA is as follows: TGTGCCAGCAGCTTATTAGGGAGGGCCTTGGAGGCCAACGTCCTGACTTTC.